These 6 T cell receptor beta chains share one sample of origin, sequenced in a study of radiotherapy plus CTLA-4 blockade in lung cancer. TCRdb's copy holds only in-frame clones and misses some; the assay was immunoSEQ multiplex PCR. The profile shows about 51,000 clones, 65% to 80% of them singletons. The sample consisted of peripheral blood, taken from a patient treated with radiotherapy plus ipilimumab. Receptors were obtained from a human donor with non-small cell lung cancer whose response to radiotherapy plus ipilimumab could not be evaluated.

V usage is TRBV13 and J usage is TRBJ2-7; perhaps TRBD2 as D (7 bases). The V end was cut by 3 bases, the J end by 5 bases, with 20 bases between. In germline, CDR1 is PRHDT, CDR2 FYEKMQ (reference sequence). The CDR3 covers 16 residues. The CDR3 sequence is CASSFFRTGGRDEQYF. CDR3 nucleotides: TGTGCCAGCAGCTTCTTCCGTACGGGGGGCCGAGACGAGCAGTACTTC.

V is TRBV13 and J is TRBJ2-1, with D possibly TRBD2 on 6 matching bases. V dropped 8 bases and J dropped 8 bases, with 19 bases sitting between them. The CDR3 runs to 14 residues. From germline, CDR1 is PRHDT and CDR2 FYEKMQ (reference sequence). CDR3 residues: CASGSSGVLHEQFF. In DNA form, the CDR3 reads TGTGCCAGCGGGTCCTCGGGGGTGCTCCATGAGCAGTTCTTC.

The J gene is TRBJ2-3, the V gene TRBV14; 9 bases match TRBD2. The V segment lost 2 bases and the J segment 5 bases; nucleotides outside the gene matches: 8. This CDR3 spans 16 amino acids. Germline V CDR1 and CDR2: SGHDN, FVKESK. Here the CDR3 DNA reads TGTGCCAGCAGCCAACTAGCGGGATCGATGGGAGATACGCAGTATTTT. Protein: CASSQLAGSMGDTQYF.

The chain recombines TRBV28 with TRBJ1-2, with 7 bases aligning to TRBD1. The trim removed 4 bases at V and 4 bases at J, leaving 9 bases unmatched. The CDR3 consists of 15 residues. Germline-derived CDR1 and CDR2 are MDHEN and SYDVKM. The CDR3 loop is CASSSRQGRGYGYTF. The CDR3, as DNA: TGTGCCAGCAGTTCAAGACAGGGTCGGGGCTATGGCTACACCTTC.

In its sample, this clone was seen a few times. This chain links TRBV5-5 with TRBJ1-3; D gene unclear. The V and J ends lost 3 bases and 2 bases respectively, with 6 bases between them. CDR3 length equals 13 residues. From germline, CDR1 is SGHKS and CDR2 YYEKEE (reference sequence). Here the CDR3 reads CASSSLPGNTIYF. CDR3 nucleotides: TGTGCCAGCAGCTCCCTCCCTGGAAACACCATATATTTT. Variable domain in full (rest from reference TRBV5-5 and TRBJ1-3): DAGVTQSPTHLIKTRGQQVTLRCSPISGHKSVSWYQQVLGQGPQFIFQYYEKEERGRGNFPDRFSARQFPNYSSELNVNALLLGDSALYLCASSSLPGNTIYFGEGSWLTVV.

The J gene is TRBJ2-7, the V gene TRBV27; D not resolved. V dropped 5 bases and J dropped 3 bases, with 17 bases sitting between them. The CDR3 has 15 residues. CDR1 is MNHEY, CDR2 SMNVEV, per germline (reference sequence). The CDR3 DNA follows: TGTGCCAGCAGTCAATCTACGGTCCAACTCTACGAGCAGTACTTC. This gives the protein CASSQSTVQLYEQYF.